This T cell receptor (beta chain) emerged from a study of cytomegalovirus exposure and HLA in healthy donors. Study details: Unique TCR beta sequences numbering about 100 million came from approximately 180 million T cells in an earlier analysis.

60 Vbeta and 13 Jbeta primers were used in PCR. The repertoire was sequenced with immunoSEQ multiplex PCR; TCRdb's copy has only in-frame clones and lacks some. The repertoire holds 100,000 or so clones, with 80% as singletons. This CDR3 is 13 amino acids long. Germline V lookup: CDR1 SQVTM, CDR2 ANQGSEA. V was pared by 4 bases and J by 5 bases, with 15 bases between. Donors likely had unrecorded immune exposures despite being nominally healthy when sampled. Note on this clone: Its target is unknown.

General observations from the study: V- and J-gene trimming in TCR beta was tied to a missense DCLRE1C variant by an analysis performed later.

The chain joins TRBV29-1 to TRBJ2-7; D is possibly TRBD1 (5 bases). The sequencing sample was made of PBMCs. The origin of this receptor is a man aged 18 to 29 in good health and CMV-seronegative. CDR3 protein: CSVVGQGYHEQYF. In nucleotides, the CDR3 is TGCAGCGTTGTTGGGCAGGGCTACCACGAGCAGTACTTC.